This T cell receptor beta chain was documented in a study of blood T cell repertoires in COVID-19. Overall study context: Spain, Italy and the United States supplied samples that represented acute and convalescent COVID-19. T cells, B-cell-depleted T cells, or PBMCs provided the cDNA or gDNA that served as material.

Recruited during active infection, patients (from Seattle) were subsequently followed longitudinally. The length of the CDR3 is 20 residues. The V segment lost 7 bases and the J segment 4 bases; nucleotides outside the gene matches: 18. Germline V gene sequence: CDR1 LNHDA, CDR2 SQIVND (reference sequence). As processed by the authors: Reference gene primer amplification gave nucleated cell count estimates. Assay used: immunoSEQ multiplex PCR; TCRdb lists only in-frame clones, some missing. V and J calls and clone size are given by that table; D and trimming were obtained from the DNA. Among about 170,000 clones listed, around 80% were seen once.

The TCR originated in a woman in her seventies with COVID-19, enrolled during active disease. This chain uses TRBV19 with TRBJ2-2, with 13 nucleotides matching TRBD2. The sequenced sample consisted of peripheral blood. The CDR3 loop is CASTIPRTSGGALSTGELFF. The CDR3, as DNA: TGTGCCAGTACCATCCCCCGGACTAGCGGGGGAGCTTTGAGCACCGGGGAGCTGTTTTTT.